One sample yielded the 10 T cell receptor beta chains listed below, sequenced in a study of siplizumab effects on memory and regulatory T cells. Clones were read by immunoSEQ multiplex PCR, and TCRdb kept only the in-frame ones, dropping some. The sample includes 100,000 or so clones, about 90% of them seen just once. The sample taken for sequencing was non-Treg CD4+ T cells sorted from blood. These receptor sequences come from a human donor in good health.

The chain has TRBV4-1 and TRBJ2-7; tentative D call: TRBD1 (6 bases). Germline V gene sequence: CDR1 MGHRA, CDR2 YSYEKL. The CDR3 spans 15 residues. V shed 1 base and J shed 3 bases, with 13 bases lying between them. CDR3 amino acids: CASSQAPGQRYEQYF. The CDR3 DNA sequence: TGCGCCAGCAGCCAAGCCCCGGGACAACGCTACGAGCAGTACTTC.

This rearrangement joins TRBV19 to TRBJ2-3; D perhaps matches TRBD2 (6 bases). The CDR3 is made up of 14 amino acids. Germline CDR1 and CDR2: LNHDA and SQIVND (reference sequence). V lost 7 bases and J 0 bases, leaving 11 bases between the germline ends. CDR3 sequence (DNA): TGTGCCAGTACCCACGGGGGTAGCACAGATACGCAGTATTTT. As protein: CASTHGGSTDTQYF.

CDR3 coding DNA: TGTGCCAGCAGTTTCTCAGGACAAGGCTATGGCTACACCTTC. It codes for CASSFSGQGYGYTF. The chain couples TRBV28 to TRBJ1-2; D perhaps matches TRBD1 (5 bases). Trimming took off 3 bases at V and 4 bases at J, with 12 bases between the two ends. Germline CDR1 MDHEN, CDR2 SYDVKM. This CDR3 has 14 residues.

CDR3 nucleotides: TGTGCCAGCAGCTTAGCGATGGACTTTCGCTCCTACGAGCAGTACTTC. Protein: CASSLAMDFRSYEQYF. The J gene is TRBJ2-7, the V gene TRBV7-2; a weak D match, TRBD2 (5 bases). Germline CDR1 reads SGHTA; CDR2 reads FQGNSA. The CDR3 spans 16 residues. Trimming took 0 bases from V and 0 from J, leaving 12 bases between them.

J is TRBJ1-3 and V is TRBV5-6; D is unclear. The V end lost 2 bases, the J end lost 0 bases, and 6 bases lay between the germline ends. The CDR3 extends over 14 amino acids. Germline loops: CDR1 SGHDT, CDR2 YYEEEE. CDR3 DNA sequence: TGTGCCAGCAGCTTTTTCAGCTCTGGAAACACCATATATTTT. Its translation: CASSFFSSGNTIYF.

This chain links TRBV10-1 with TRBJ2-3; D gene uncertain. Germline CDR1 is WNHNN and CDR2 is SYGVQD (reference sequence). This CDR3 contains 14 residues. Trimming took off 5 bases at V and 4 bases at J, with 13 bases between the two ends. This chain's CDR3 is CASSRQDFADTQYF. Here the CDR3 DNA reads TGCGCCAGCAGTCGACAAGATTTCGCAGATACGCAGTATTTT.

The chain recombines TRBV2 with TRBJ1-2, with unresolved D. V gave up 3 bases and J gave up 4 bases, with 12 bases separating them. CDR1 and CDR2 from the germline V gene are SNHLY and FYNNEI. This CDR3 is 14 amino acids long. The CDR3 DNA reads TGTGCCAGCAGTGATCTCAGCCTTCCCTATGGCTACACCTTC. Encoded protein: CASSDLSLPYGYTF.

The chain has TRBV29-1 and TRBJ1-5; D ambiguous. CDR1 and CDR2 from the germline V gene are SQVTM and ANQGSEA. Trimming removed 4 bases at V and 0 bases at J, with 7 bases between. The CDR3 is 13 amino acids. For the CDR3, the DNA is TGCAGCGTTGCTGAGAATAGCAATCAGCCCCAGCATTTT. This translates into CSVAENSNQPQHF.

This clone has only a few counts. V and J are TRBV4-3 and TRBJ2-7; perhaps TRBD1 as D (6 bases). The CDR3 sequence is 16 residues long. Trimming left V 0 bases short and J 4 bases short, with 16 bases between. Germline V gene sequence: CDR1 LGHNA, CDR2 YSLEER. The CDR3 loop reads CASSQDLSGRGYEQYF. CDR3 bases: TGCGCCAGCAGCCAAGATCTCTCGGGCAGGGGTTACGAGCAGTACTTC.

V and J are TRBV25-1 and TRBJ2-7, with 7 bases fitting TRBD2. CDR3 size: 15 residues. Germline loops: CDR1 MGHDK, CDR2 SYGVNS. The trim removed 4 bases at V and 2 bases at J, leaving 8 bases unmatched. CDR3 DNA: TGTGCCAGCAGTGGCCTAGCGGAGCCTACCTACGAGCAGTACTTC. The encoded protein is CASSGLAEPTYEQYF.